Presented here are 13 T cell receptor beta chains from one specimen sequenced in a study of early T cells in non-severe SARS-CoV-2 infection. TCRdb reprocessed the 5' RACE reads with MiXCR, giving one entry per CDR3 protein. This table has approximately 46,000 distinct CDR3 sequences, around 5.7% appearing once. The sequenced sample consisted of whole blood. These receptors all come from an adult who was a healthcare worker with PCR-confirmed SARS-CoV-2 infection or an uninfected control (not recorded which).

This clonotype was observed a handful of times. This chain connects TRBV14 to TRBJ2-1; D is ambiguous. CDR1 is SGHDN, CDR2 FVKESK, per germline. The germline V and J ends were trimmed by 4 bases and 2 bases, with 15 bases remaining between them. The CDR3 covers 16 residues. The CDR3 protein is CASSPLGLRAYNEQFF. DNA of the CDR3: TGTGCCAGCAGCCCGCTGGGGTTGCGAGCCTACAATGAGCAGTTCTTC.

V gene TRBV30 combines with J gene TRBJ1-1; no firm D call. CDR1 and CDR2 (germline): GTSNPN, SVGIG (reference sequence). Trimming pared 0 bases from V and 7 bases from J, leaving 6 bases between. CDR3 length: 11 residues. The CDR3 DNA reads TGTGCCTGGAGTGTACAAAGTGAAGCTTTCTTT. Its translation is CAWSVQSEAFF.

This clonotype was seen at least ten times. The CDR3 loop is CASRGLSGNEETQYF. As DNA, the CDR3 is TGTGCCAGCAGGGGGCTTTCAGGGAATGAAGAGACCCAGTACTTC. This chain joins TRBV28 and TRBJ2-5; TRBD1 might be the D (5 bases). The CDR3 consists of 15 residues. Germline CDR1 and CDR2: MDHEN and SYDVKM. Trimming took 6 bases from V and 3 from J, leaving 17 bases between them.

This clonotype occurred a few times. The chain recombines TRBV11-2 with TRBJ1-1; D not certain. Between the trimmed V and J ends, which lost 3 bases and 1 base, there was a span of 6 bases. This CDR3 has 13 residues. Germline lookup yields CDR1 SGHAT and CDR2 FQNNGV. As DNA, the CDR3 is TGTGCCAGCAGCTTGATGAGGAACACTGAAGCTTTCTTT. This gives the protein CASSLMRNTEAFF. The full variable domain, its missing parts supplied by reference TRBV11-2 and TRBJ1-1, is EAGVAQSPRYKIIEKRQSVAFWCNPISGHATLYWYQQILGQGPKLLIQFQNNGVVDDSQLPKDRFSAERLKGVDSTLKIQPAKLEDSAVYLCASSLMRNTEAFFGQGTRLTVV.

This clonotype was seen ten or more times. This rearrangement joins TRBV28 to TRBJ1-1; weak D call: TRBD1 (6 bases). From germline, CDR1 is MDHEN and CDR2 SYDVKM. V was shortened by 4 bases and J by 6 bases, with 15 bases between the two germline ends. The CDR3 runs to 14 residues. The CDR3 DNA reads TGTGCCAGCAGTTGGACAGAATTGAGCGCTGAAGCTTTCTTT. This sequence encodes CASSWTELSAEAFF.

This clonotype has a count of ten or more. V gene TRBV6-6 combines with J gene TRBJ2-4; 15 nucleotides align to TRBD2. The junction had 7 bases not matched to a gene; V was cut back by 0 bases and J by 1 base. The CDR3 spans 20 residues. Germline lookup yields CDR1 MNHNY and CDR2 SVGAGI (reference sequence). The CDR3 protein is CASSYSGLAGGGRAKNIQYF. The DNA for the CDR3 is TGTGCCAGCAGTTACTCGGGACTAGCGGGGGGAGGTAGGGCCAAAAACATTCAGTACTTC.

In its sample, this clonotype was seen a few times. This chain joins TRBV29-1 and TRBJ1-2, with 9 bases lining up with TRBD1. From germline, CDR1 is SQVTM and CDR2 ANQGSEA. The CDR3 consists of 11 residues. The trim removed 6 bases at V and 6 bases at J, leaving 2 bases unmatched. The CDR3: CSVRQGDGYTF. The CDR3 nucleotides read TGCAGCGTCCGACAGGGGGATGGCTACACCTTC.

This clonotype has a handful of counts. The J gene is TRBJ2-5, the V gene TRBV10-3; 9 bases are shared with TRBD1. J lost 4 bases, V lost 10 bases, and 10 bases had no gene match. The CDR3 has 14 amino acids. CDR1 is ENHRY, CDR2 SYGVKD, per germline. The CDR3 nucleotides are TGTGCCACTGCACAGGGACAGGGTGGAGAGACCCAGTACTTC. It is translated as CATAQGQGGETQYF.

In this sample, this clonotype turned up many times. The chain is built from TRBV7-2 and TRBJ2-7; possible D gene TRBD1, 7 bases. The CDR3 runs 15 residues. V lost 5 bases to trimming and J lost 5 bases, with 19 bases between them. Germline assignment: CDR1 SGHTA and CDR2 FQGNSA. This CDR3 is CASSIQGGGFHEQYF. The CDR3 DNA follows: TGTGCCAGCAGCATCCAAGGAGGGGGCTTTCACGAGCAGTACTTC.

V is TRBV7-6 and J is TRBJ2-1, with D possibly matching TRBD1 (5 bases). The CDR3 length is 14 residues. The V end lost 1 base, the J end lost 9 bases, and 13 bases lay between the germline ends. The germline V gene has CDR1 SGHVS and CDR2 FNYEAQ. The CDR3 DNA reads as TGTGCCAGCAGCTTAGGGGGCGGATGGGCTGAGCAGTTCTTC. Its protein is CASSLGGGWAEQFF.

This sequence joins TRBV11-2 and TRBJ2-2; no clear D gene. V was cut by 4 bases and J by 0 bases, with 18 bases left in between. The CDR3 is 18 amino acids. Per germline, CDR1 SGHAT and CDR2 FQNNGV. The CDR3 coding sequence is TGTGCCAGCAGCTCACCCTATTTTTCGGTTTCGAACACCGGGGAGCTGTTTTTT. It is translated as CASSSPYFSVSNTGELFF. Together with reference TRBV11-2 and TRBJ2-2, the CDR3 gives the full variable domain: EAGVAQSPRYKIIEKRQSVAFWCNPISGHATLYWYQQILGQGPKLLIQFQNNGVVDDSQLPKDRFSAERLKGVDSTLKIQPAKLEDSAVYLCASSSPYFSVSNTGELFFGEGSRLTVL.

The chain uses TRBV7-6 and TRBJ1-6, with 9 nucleotides matching TRBD1. Germline CDR1 SGHVS, CDR2 FNYEAQ. V gave up 4 bases and J gave up 7 bases; unmatched junction bases: 2. CDR3 length: 14 amino acids. CDR3 nucleotides: TGTGCCAGCAGCTCAACAGGGGGCAATTCACCCCTCCACTTT. Encoded protein: CASSSTGGNSPLHF.

The V call is TRBV28, the J call TRBJ2-7; D remains unclear. Germline CDR1 MDHEN, CDR2 SYDVKM. Trimming removed 6 bases at V and 2 bases at J, with 14 bases between. The CDR3 sequence is 14 residues long. CDR3 coding DNA: TGTGCCAGCAGAACCGCGAGGCAGACCTACGAGCAGTACTTC. Protein product: CASRTARQTYEQYF.